This is a list of T cell receptor beta chains from one sample in a study of CD8+CD57+ T cells in acquired aplastic anemia. In TCRdb, the reads were re-called with MiXCR into one record per CDR3 protein. The data contain around 250,000 distinct CDR3 sequences, 45% to 65% of them seen just once; the ten biggest clones take up around 7.6%. The sequenced sample was sorted CD4+, CD8+, or CD8+CD57+ T cells (not recorded which) from PBMCs. Source of these receptors: a human donor with severe aplastic anemia or a healthy control (not recorded which). CDR3s include the opening cysteine and the closing phenylalanine or tryptophan. Fields, in order: V gene, J gene, clone size, D gene, CDR3 DNA, CDR3 protein. A D gene is named only where the DNA matches it firmly. Clone size, where shown, is once, few, many, or a class for clones that have expanded.

TRBV5-1	TRBJ2-7	-	TRBD2	TGCGCCAGCAGCGCAGGACTAGCGGGAGAGACCTACGAGCAGTACTTC	CASSAGLAGETYEQYF
TRBV7-2	TRBJ2-2	once	-	TGTGCAAGCAGCCCCCGCAGGGAGCTGATTTTT	CASSPRRELIF
TRBV7-2	TRBJ2-3	-	-	TGCGCCAGCAGCCAAGCCCTTACTAGAGAGTCTTTAGATACGCAGTATTTT	CASSQALTRESLDTQYF
TRBV7-6	TRBJ2-5	-	-	TGTGCCAGCAGCTTAGGCCGAGGGAGATTCCAAGAGACCCAGTACTTC	CASSLGRGRFQETQYF
TRBV5-1	TRBJ2-7	-	TRBD1	TGCGCCAGCAGCTTGGAGGGACCGACAGGGATCTACGAGCAGTACTTC	CASSLEGPTGIYEQYF
TRBV7-2	TRBJ2-7	-	TRBD2	TGTGCTAGCAACTTAGTGTCCTTCCGACTAGCGGGGGGGAGCAAGGAGCAGTACTTC	CASNLVSFRLAGGSKEQYF
TRBV7-6	TRBJ2-5	-	-	TGTGCCAGCAGCTTAGTCTCGGGTGTGGGGGAAGGAGAGACCCAGTACTTC	CASSLVSGVGEGETQYF
TRBV20-1	TRBJ2-2	-	TRBD2	TGCAGTGCTAGGTACAGCGGGGACACCGGGGAGCTGTTTTTT	CSARYSGDTGELFF
TRBV10-1	TRBJ2-3	many	-	TGCGCCAGCAGTGAGAATCCCCCCGGAGATACGCAGTATTTT	CASSENPPGDTQYF
TRBV15	TRBJ2-7	-	-	TGTGCCACCAGCAGTGCTAGTTTGGGTACCGTCTACGAGCAGTACTTC	CATSSASLGTVYEQYF
TRBV19	TRBJ1-5	-	TRBD1	TGTGCCAGTAGTACAGAGGGACAGGGGAACCAGCCCCAGCATTTT	CASSTEGQGNQPQHF
TRBV30	TRBJ1-2	-	TRBD1	TGTGCCTGGATTTCAGGGGGCGCATTTGGGGGCTACACCTTC	CAWISGGAFGGYTF
TRBV5-1	TRBJ2-1	-	-	TGCGCCAGCAGAAGGGATAATGAGCAGTTCTTC	CASRRDNEQFF